This TCR beta chain emerged from a study of beta chain features in type 1 diabetes. Turning to the study itself: On cell yields, gender and age, patients and healthy donors were similar. Broader study findings: For cells with high TCR expression, cDNA sequencing could yield over-representation. All four CD4+ subsets from Type 1 diabetes patients carried moderately but significantly shorter TCRB CDR3s. Relative to healthy donors, patients appeared to have naive, central memory and Treg TCRB repertoires that were more similar.

What was sequenced were expressed TCRB transcripts, since all of the isolated RNA had been reverse transcribed. Generated by immunoSEQ multiplex PCR, the TCRdb table keeps only in-frame clones and is missing some. In the table there are about 900,000 clones, roughly a sixth of which are singletons. With respect to this clone: Its cognate antigen is unknown.

This receptor was identified in a woman younger than 30 in good health. The sequencing input was naive CD4+ T cells from blood.

In nucleotides, the CDR3 is TGTGCCAGCAGCTCGTCAGCGGGTATTCGGGACGAGCAGTACTTC. Translation: CASSSSAGIRDEQYF. The rearrangement uses TRBV7-9 and TRBJ2-7, with a tentative D call TRBD2 (6 bases). The CDR3 covers 15 residues. V lost 4 bases, J lost 5 bases, and 18 bases lay in between. Germline loops: CDR1 SEHNR, CDR2 FQNEAQ (reference sequence).